The entry below gives a single T cell receptor beta chain sequence along with its context. Its antigen is not yet known. One base away there is no much larger clone; base qualities are not given. This sample stems from a study of blood T cell repertoires in COVID-19 (dated by TCRdb to the early 2020s). Regarding the study in general: Samples from collaborators originated in the United States, Italy and Spain and spanned both the acute and convalescent phases of COVID-19. The prospective study material was composed of cDNA or gDNA derived from T cells, B-cell-depleted T cells, or PBMCs. The dataset comprised deeply sampled blood TCRbeta repertoires from subjects exposed to, actively infected with, or recovered from COVID-19. The repertoires were released in a freely available public database intended as a resource for research on the immune response to SARS-CoV-2. The samples were drawn from the first 160 participants of the ongoing ImmuneRACE study and from 1,254 subjects provided by 6 global collaborators. Sample metadata almost always included a de-identified subject ID, COVID-19 status, age in years and sex. Where available, HLA class I and class II types were obtained from metadata supplied by the sample provider rather than from assay-based typing. Beyond this particular receptor, the publication reports: How much clinical and demographic metadata was included differed by source and by participant, and the metadata was provided uncurated.

TCRbeta CDR3 regions were amplified from genomic DNA using the immunoSEQ Assay, a bias-controlled multiplex PCR. The original pipeline was this. The number of nucleated cells in each sample was estimated from the amplification of reference gene primers within the assay. To quantify the absolute abundance of each unique TCRbeta CDR3 rearrangement, sequence reads were collapsed and filtered. For each sample, productive Simpson clonality was calculated as the square root of Simpson's diversity index across productive rearrangements. TCRdb provides this immuneACCESS table in a form limited to in-frame rearrangements. Some clones are lacking; in checked studies, under half of them reflect an unresolved V gene, and why the rest are absent is not known. From that table come the V and J calls and clone size; the DNA was used to work out D and trimming. For this sample the table gives 250,000 to 300,000 clones, of which around 86% were detected only once. The ten largest make up about 16% of the sample.

Participants in the prospective study were aged 18 to 89 years, lived in under 30 United States geographic areas, and enrolled through a virtual design. In the prospective study, participants were assigned to cohorts based on the clinical history participants reported in a screening survey and a study questionnaire. Recovered participants in ImmuneRACE Cohort 3 were defined as having two consecutive negative NP/OP PCR tests, clearance from a healthcare professional, or resolution of symptoms. In the prospective study, mobile phlebotomists collected whole blood, serum and a nasopharyngeal or oropharyngeal swab from each participant. Prospective study participants could optionally give additional blood draws and questionnaires over a roughly 2-month period. Prospective study blood samples were shipped either frozen or at room temperature before DNA extraction. Sequencing was done on a sample of PBMCs or T cells enriched from blood (not recorded which). The TCR sequence derives from a man aged 18-30 years who had recovered from COVID-19.

CDR3 sequence: CASNKRGGTDTQYF. The DNA sequence is TGTGCCAGCAACAAGCGGGGTGGCACAGATACGCAGTATTTT. Here the chain combines TRBV11-2 and TRBJ2-3; the central 7 bases match TRBD2. V is trimmed back by 7 bases and J by 1 base, and the junction contains 5 bases that no gene match accounts for. From cysteine to phenylalanine, the CDR3 is 14 amino acids long. Left in the record is the CDR3 DNA by itself, 42 bases read in frame from the first base. The CDR1 and CDR2 encoded by the germline V gene are SGHAT and FQNNGV.